The next 13 T cell receptor beta chains were all read from a single sample in a study of OX40 agonist ivuxolimab in advanced cancers. Repertoires were generated with immunoSEQ multiplex PCR, while TCRdb's copy carries only in-frame clones and drops some. The table has 65,000 to 85,000 clones, about 86% seen once. Specimen: CD4+ or CD8+ T cells sorted from blood, collected in a trial of the OX40 agonist ivuxolimab. The receptor source for this set is an adult with an advanced solid tumor such as melanoma, head and neck, liver or kidney cancer.

The CDR3 is CASRSSGNTIYF. DNA for the CDR3: TGTGCCAGCAGGAGCTCTGGAAACACCATATATTTT. The chain links TRBV25-1 to TRBJ1-3; D is undetermined. Between the trimmed V and J ends, which lost 6 bases and 0 bases, there was a span of 3 bases. The germline V gene has CDR1 MGHDK and CDR2 SYGVNS. CDR3 size: 12 residues.

The gene calls are TRBV5-3 and TRBJ1-2; D is uncertain. TRBV5-3 is an ORF for which the function is uncertain. The CDR3 has 14 residues. The V end was cut by 6 bases, the J end by 4 bases, with 16 bases between. The CDR3 DNA sequence: TGTGCCAGAACCGTCCGTCTCTGCCGCTATGGCTACACCTTC. It translates to CARTVRLCRYGYTF.

V gene TRBV7-3 combines with J gene TRBJ1-2, with D possibly being TRBD1 (6 bases). This CDR3 comprises 13 residues. V lost 5 bases to trimming and J lost 4 bases, with 11 bases between them. From germline, CDR1 is SGHTA and CDR2 FQGTGA. In DNA form, the CDR3 reads TGTGCCAGCAGCGCTACAGGGAGCTATGGCTACACCTTC. It codes for CASSATGSYGYTF.

The V and J genes are TRBV9 and TRBJ2-3, with a tentative D call TRBD2 (6 bases). This CDR3 region has 15 residues. The germline V gene has CDR1 SGDLS and CDR2 YYNGEE. The V end lost 0 bases, the J end lost 3 bases, and 11 bases lay between the germline ends. The DNA for the CDR3 is TGTGCCAGCAGCGTAGGATCGGGGGATACAGATACGCAGTATTTT. This codes for CASSVGSGDTDTQYF.

J is TRBJ2-1 and V is TRBV14; D may correspond to TRBD1 or TRBD2 (5 bases each). The CDR3 extends over 13 amino acids. Germline V lookup: CDR1 SGHDN, CDR2 FVKESK. V lost 6 bases, J lost 9 bases, and 15 bases lay in between. The CDR3 coding sequence is TGTGCCAGCAGTCCACCGGGGCGAGGTGAGCAGTTCTTC. Translation: CASSPPGRGEQFF.

The genes are TRBV6-1 and TRBJ1-1; no clear D gene. Trimming left V 2 bases short and J 4 bases short, with 17 bases between. CDR1 and CDR2 (germline): MNHNS, SASEGT. The CDR3 runs 16 residues. CDR3 protein: CASSERFSIGSTEAFF. For the CDR3, the DNA is TGTGCCAGCAGTGAACGTTTTTCGATCGGCAGCACTGAAGCTTTCTTT.

The V and J genes are TRBV27 and TRBJ2-3; maybe TRBD2 (5 bases). V was cut by 6 bases and J by 5 bases, with 18 bases left in between. Germline CDR1 is MNHEY and CDR2 is SMNVEV (reference sequence). The CDR3 is 15 amino acids. CDR3 bases: TGTGCCAGCAGGCCCAGAGCTCGAGGAGGAGATACGCAGTATTTT. The encoded protein is CASRPRARGGDTQYF.

The rearrangement links TRBV9 to TRBJ2-7; D possibly matches TRBD1 or TRBD2 (5 bases each). Per germline, CDR1 SGDLS and CDR2 YYNGEE. There are 13 residues in the CDR3. V was shortened by 4 bases and J by 3 bases, with 11 bases between the two germline ends. The CDR3 nucleotides are TGTGCCAGCAGCCGGGACGGGGACTACGAGCAGTACTTC. The encoded protein is CASSRDGDYEQYF. Full variable domain (rest looked up from reference TRBV9 and TRBJ2-7): DSGVTQTPKHLITATGQRVTLRCSPRSGDLSVYWYQQSLDQGLQFLIQYYNGEERAKGNILERFSAQQFPDLHSELNLSSLELGDSALYFCASSRDGDYEQYFGPGTRLTVT.

Regarding this clone: One end of the junction fails to match germline, which may point to a read error. This chain links TRBV7-8 with TRBJ2-3; a possible D gene is TRBD2 (5 bases). Germline CDR1 reads SGHVS; CDR2 reads FQNEAQ. The CDR3 spans 14 residues. The CDR3 reads CASRRRARADTQYF. The DNA of the CDR3 is TGTGCAAGCAGGAGGAGAGCACGAGCAGATACGCAGTATTTT.

This rearrangement joins TRBV19 to TRBJ2-1, with D possibly TRBD1 on 7 matching bases. Deletions cut 2 bases from V and 5 bases from J, with 13 bases between. The CDR3 is 15 residues long. Germline CDR1 LNHDA, CDR2 SQIVND (reference sequence). CDR3 bases: TGTGCCAGTAGTATAATTGGGGGGACAGACAATGAGCAGTTCTTC. Amino acid sequence: CASSIIGGTDNEQFF.

V and J are TRBV11-2 and TRBJ1-1; D remains unclear. Germline-derived CDR1 and CDR2 are SGHAT and FQNNGV. Trimming pared 3 bases from V and 1 base from J, leaving 6 bases between. The CDR3 has 13 amino acids. As DNA, the CDR3 is TGTGCCAGCAGCTTCGAAAAGAACACTGAAGCTTTCTTT. Translating gives CASSFEKNTEAFF.

This clone was counted a few times. This rearrangement joins TRBV18 to TRBJ2-7; D is unresolved. The germline V and J ends were trimmed by 2 bases and 0 bases, with 11 bases remaining between them. The CDR3 covers 15 residues. Germline V gene data show CDR1 as KGHSH and CDR2 as LQKENI. The CDR3 region has the DNA TGTGCCAGCTCACCAATGAATCGGAGCTCCTACGAGCAGTACTTC. Amino acid sequence: CASSPMNRSSYEQYF.

The rearrangement joins TRBV6-1 to TRBJ1-6; D unclear. This CDR3 contains 11 residues. Trimming took off 6 bases at V and 15 bases at J, with 12 bases between the two ends. CDR1 and CDR2 from the germline V gene are MNHNS and SASEGT. In DNA form, the CDR3 reads TGTGCCAGCAGCCCTATGGAAAGCCTCCACTTT. Protein: CASSPMESLHF.